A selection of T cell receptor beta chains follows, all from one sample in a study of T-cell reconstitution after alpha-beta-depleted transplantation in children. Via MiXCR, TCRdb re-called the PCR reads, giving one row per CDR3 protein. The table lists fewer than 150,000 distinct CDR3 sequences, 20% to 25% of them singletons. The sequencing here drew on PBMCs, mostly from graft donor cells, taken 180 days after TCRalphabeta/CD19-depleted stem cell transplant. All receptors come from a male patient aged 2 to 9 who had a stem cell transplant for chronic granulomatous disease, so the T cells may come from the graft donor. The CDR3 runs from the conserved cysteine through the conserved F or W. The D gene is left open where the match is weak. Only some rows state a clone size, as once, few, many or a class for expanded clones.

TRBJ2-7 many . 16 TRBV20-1 CSARRVAGYTAYEQYF TGCAGTGCTAGAAGAGTGGCAGGGTACACCGCCTACGAGCAGTACTTC
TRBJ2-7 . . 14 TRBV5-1 CASSLSQGTHEQYF TGCGCCAGCAGCTTGAGCCAGGGGACCCACGAGCAGTACTTC
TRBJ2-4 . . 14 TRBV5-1 CASSLLLRGDIQYF TGCGCCAGCAGCTTGTTACTGCGAGGGGACATTCAGTACTTC
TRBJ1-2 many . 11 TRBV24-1 CATSDLNGYTF TGTGCCACCAGTGATTTGAATGGCTACACCTTC
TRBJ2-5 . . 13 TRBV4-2 CASSQEQGETQYF TGTGCCAGCAGCCAAGAACAGGGAGAGACCCAGTACTTC
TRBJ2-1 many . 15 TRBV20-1 CSARSDYSSYNEQFF TGCAGTGCTAGATCCGACTACAGCTCCTACAATGAGCAGTTCTTC
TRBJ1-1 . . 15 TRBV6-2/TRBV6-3 CASSPLAIGGTEAFF TGTGCCAGCAGCCCCTTAGCCATAGGCGGGACCGAAGCTTTCTTT
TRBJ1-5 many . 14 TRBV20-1 CSARGGRGLATQHF TGCAGTGCTAGGGGTGGCCGCGGCCTGGCGACCCAGCATTTT
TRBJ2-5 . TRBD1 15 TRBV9 CASSPRDRGQETQYF TGTGCCAGCAGCCCCCGGGACAGGGGGCAAGAGACCCAGTACTTC
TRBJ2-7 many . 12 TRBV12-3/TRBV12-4 CASCYYSKEQYF TGTGCCAGCTGTTATTACAGCAAGGAGCAGTACTTC
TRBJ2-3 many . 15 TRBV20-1 CSARRTAPRTDTQYF TGCAGTGCTAGACGGACTGCCCCTCGCACAGATACGCAGTATTTT
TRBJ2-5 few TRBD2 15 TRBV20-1 CSASPLAGGRETQYF TGCAGTGCTAGTCCCCTAGCGGGGGGTAGAGAGACCCAGTACTTC
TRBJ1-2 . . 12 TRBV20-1 CSASPGVYGYTF TGCAGTGCTAGCCCTGGGGTCTATGGCTACACCTTC
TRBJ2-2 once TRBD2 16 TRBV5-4 CASTGLAGEATGELFF TGTGCCAGCACCGGACTAGCGGGAGAGGCCACCGGGGAGCTGTTTTTT
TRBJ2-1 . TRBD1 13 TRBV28 CATGQGRLDEQFF TGTGCCACCGGACAGGGACGGTTGGATGAGCAGTTCTTC
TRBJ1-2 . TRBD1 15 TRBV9 CASSGGQGLKGGYTF TGTGCCAGCAGCGGAGGACAGGGGTTAAAGGGCGGCTACACCTTC
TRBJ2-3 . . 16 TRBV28 CASSLGRAFSTDTQYF TGTGCCAGCAGTTTAGGACGCGCCTTTAGCACAGATACGCAGTATTTT
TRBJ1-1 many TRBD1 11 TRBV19 CASTRQGQAFF TGTGCCAGTACCCGACAGGGCCAAGCTTTCTTT
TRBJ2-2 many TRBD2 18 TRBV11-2 CASSSRTSGRAVTGELFF TGTGCCAGCAGCTCGCGGACTAGCGGGAGGGCGGTCACCGGGGAGCTGTTTTTT
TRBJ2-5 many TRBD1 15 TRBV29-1 CSVNSQGTGVETQYF TGCAGCGTTAACTCTCAGGGGACAGGGGTGGAGACCCAGTACTTC
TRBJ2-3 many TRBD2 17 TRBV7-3 CASSLTGSGRAADTQYF TGTGCCAGCAGCTTAACGGGTAGCGGGAGGGCCGCAGATACGCAGTATTTT
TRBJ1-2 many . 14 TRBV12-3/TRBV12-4 CASRPSAGGYGYTF TGTGCCAGCAGACCCTCCGCGGGGGGGTATGGCTACACCTTC
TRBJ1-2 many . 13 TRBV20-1 CSASVRTDYGYTF TGCAGTGCTAGTGTTAGGACGGACTATGGCTACACCTTC
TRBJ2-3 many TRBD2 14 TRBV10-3 CAISELPGGDTQYF TGTGCCATCAGTGAACTCCCGGGGGGGGATACGCAGTATTTT
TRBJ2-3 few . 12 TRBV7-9 CASSYREDTQYF TGTGCCAGCAGTTATCGGGAGGATACGCAGTATTTT
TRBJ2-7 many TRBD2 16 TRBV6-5 CASSYSHTAGSYEQYF TGTGCCAGCAGTTACTCGCATACAGCGGGGAGCTACGAGCAGTACTTC
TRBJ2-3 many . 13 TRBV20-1 CSARAGSTDTQYF TGCAGTGCCCGCGCGGGGAGCACAGATACGCAGTATTTT
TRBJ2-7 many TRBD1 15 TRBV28 CASRPTGTGAYEQYF TGTGCCAGCAGACCGACCGGGACAGGAGCTTACGAGCAGTACTTC
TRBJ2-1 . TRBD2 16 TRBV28 CASSPLGLAGNNEQFF TGTGCCAGCAGTCCACTCGGACTAGCAGGAAACAATGAGCAGTTCTTC
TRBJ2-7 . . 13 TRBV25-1 CASSWASLGEQYF TGTGCCAGCAGTTGGGCCTCACTTGGAGAGCAGTACTTC
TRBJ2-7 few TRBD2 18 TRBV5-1 CASSLGTHPGLAGYEQYF TGCGCCAGCAGCTTGGGGACCCACCCGGGACTAGCGGGCTACGAGCAGTACTTC
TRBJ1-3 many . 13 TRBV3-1 CASSQGQGDTIYF TGTGCCAGCAGCCAAGGGCAGGGTGACACCATATATTTT
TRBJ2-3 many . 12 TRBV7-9 CASSQTADTQYF TGTGCCAGCAGCCAGACAGCAGATACGCAGTATTTT
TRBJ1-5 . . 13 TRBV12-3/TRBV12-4 CASSFEGSKPQHF TGTGCCAGCAGTTTTGAAGGCAGCAAACCCCAGCATTTT
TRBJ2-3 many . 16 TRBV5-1 CASSLATSGSADTQYF TGCGCCAGCAGCTTGGCTACGTCGGGTTCCGCAGATACGCAGTATTTT
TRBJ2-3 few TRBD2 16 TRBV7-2 CASSRSGGQGEDTQYF TGTGCCAGCAGCCGTAGCGGGGGCCAGGGGGAAGATACGCAGTATTTT
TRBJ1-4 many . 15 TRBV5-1 CASTHAGPHNEKLFF TGCGCCAGCACCCACGCAGGGCCCCACAATGAAAAACTGTTTTTT
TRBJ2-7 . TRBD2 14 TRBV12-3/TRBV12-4 CASKLTSGSSEQYF TGTGCCAGCAAACTGACTAGCGGGAGTTCCGAGCAGTACTTC
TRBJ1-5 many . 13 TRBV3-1 CASSQDNGQPQHF TGTGCCAGCAGCCAAGATAACGGTCAGCCCCAGCATTTT
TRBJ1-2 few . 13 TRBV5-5 CASSLGVDYGYTF TGTGCCAGCAGCTTGGGGGTGGACTATGGCTACACCTTC
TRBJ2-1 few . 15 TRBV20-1 CSARAKWGSYNEQFF TGCAGTGCTAGAGCCAAGTGGGGCTCCTACAATGAGCAGTTCTTC
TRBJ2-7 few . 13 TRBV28 CASSHGPLDEQYF TGTGCCAGCAGCCACGGACCGCTTGACGAGCAGTACTTC
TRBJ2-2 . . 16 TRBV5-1 CASSLARMEGTGELFF TGCGCCAGCAGCTTGGCCCGGATGGAGGGCACCGGGGAGCTGTTTTTT
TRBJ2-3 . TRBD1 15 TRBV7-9 CASSSDRGTPDTQYF TGTGCCAGCAGCTCGGACAGGGGCACTCCAGATACGCAGTATTTT
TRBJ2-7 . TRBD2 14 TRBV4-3 CASSRVAGAYEQYF TGCGCCAGCAGCCGGGTAGCGGGGGCCTACGAGCAGTACTTC
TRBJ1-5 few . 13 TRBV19 CASSVRNNQPQHF TGTGCCAGTAGTGTCAGGAATAATCAGCCCCAGCATTTT
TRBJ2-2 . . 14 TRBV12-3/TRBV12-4 CASSRTRNTGELFF TGTGCCAGCAGCCGAACACGTAACACCGGGGAGCTGTTTTTT
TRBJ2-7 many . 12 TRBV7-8 CASSLIGVEQYF TGTGCCAGCAGCTTAATCGGGGTCGAGCAGTACTTC
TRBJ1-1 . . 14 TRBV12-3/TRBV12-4 CASSLRTENTEAFF TGTGCCAGCAGTCTAAGGACGGAGAACACTGAAGCTTTCTTT
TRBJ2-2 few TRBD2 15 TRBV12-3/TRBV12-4 CASRRSREGTGELFF TGTGCCAGCAGGAGGTCCAGGGAGGGGACCGGGGAGCTGTTTTTT
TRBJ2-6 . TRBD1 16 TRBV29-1 CSVGDRGASGANVLTF TGCAGCGTTGGCGACAGGGGGGCCTCTGGGGCCAACGTCCTGACTTTC
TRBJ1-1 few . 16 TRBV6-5 CASSFLGQGKNTEAFF TGTGCCAGCAGTTTCCTGGGGCAGGGAAAGAACACTGAAGCTTTCTTT
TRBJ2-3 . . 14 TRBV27 CASGRRLNTDTQYF TGTGCCAGCGGGCGGCGGCTTAACACAGATACGCAGTATTTT
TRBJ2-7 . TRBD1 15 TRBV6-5 CASSWKGTGSYEQYF TGTGCCAGCAGTTGGAAAGGGACAGGTTCCTACGAGCAGTACTTC
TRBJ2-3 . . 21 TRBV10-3 CAISESIGTSYPGGLADTQYF TGTGCCATCAGTGAGTCGATCGGGACATCTTATCCCGGAGGGTTAGCGGATACGCAGTATTTT
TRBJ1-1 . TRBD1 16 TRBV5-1 CASSLPGQGKNTEAFF TGCGCCAGCAGCTTGCCGGGACAGGGGAAGAACACTGAAGCTTTCTTT